This paragraph reports one TCR gamma chain. The antigen is unknown. This specimen belongs to a study of Vδ1+ human thymocytes. Study-wide results and limits: Roughly 22% of thymic delta-chain sequences were Vdelta2, with few Vdelta3, unlike blood Vdelta1+ controls. Bulk data may be misread because of unexpected Vdelta2 sequences. In the thymus, TRG and TRD repertoires looked highly polyclonal with Gaussian CDR3 lengths.

The template was reverse-transcribed extracted RNA. Pooled V-gene forward primers with one constant-region reverse primer generated the CDR3 amplicons by multiplex PCR. TCRdb called clones anew from the multiplex PCR reads with CATT. This table has roughly 9,300 gamma-chain clones, less than 70% appearing once. Germline CDR1 is EGSTGY and CDR2 is YDSYTSSV. V lost 2 bases to trimming and J lost 9 bases; unmatched junction nucleotides: 10. The CDR3 extends over 13 amino acids. The sorted cells were CD3+ Vdelta1+ Vdelta2- thymocytes from alphabeta-depleted thymus. This receptor was identified in a girl less than two years old who had congenital heart surgery. The chain joins TRGV4 to TRGJ1 or TRGJ2. The J gene is absent in TCRdb and was assigned here via DNA matching to germline. The sample consisted of Vdelta1+ gamma-delta thymocytes from the thymus. The sample's subset: FACS-sorted CD3+ TCRalphabeta- TCRVdelta1+ TCRVdelta2- thymocytes. DNA for the CDR3: TGTGCCACCTGGGATGTGGTGGGGGCTAAGAAACTCTTT. Its protein is CATWDVVGAKKLF.